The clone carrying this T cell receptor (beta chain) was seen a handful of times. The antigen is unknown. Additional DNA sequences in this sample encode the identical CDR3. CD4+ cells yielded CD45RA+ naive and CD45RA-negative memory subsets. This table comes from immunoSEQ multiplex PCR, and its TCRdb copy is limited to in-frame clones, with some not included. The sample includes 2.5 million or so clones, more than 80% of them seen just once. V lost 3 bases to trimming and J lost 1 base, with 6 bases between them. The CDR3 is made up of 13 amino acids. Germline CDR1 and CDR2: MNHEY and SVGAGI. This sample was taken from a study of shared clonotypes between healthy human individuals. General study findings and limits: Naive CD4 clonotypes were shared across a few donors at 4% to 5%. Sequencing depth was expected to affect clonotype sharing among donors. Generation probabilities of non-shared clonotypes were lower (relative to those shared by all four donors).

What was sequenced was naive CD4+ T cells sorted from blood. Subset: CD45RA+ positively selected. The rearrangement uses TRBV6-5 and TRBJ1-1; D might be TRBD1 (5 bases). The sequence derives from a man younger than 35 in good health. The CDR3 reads CASSYGQNTEAFF. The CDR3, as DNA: TGTGCCAGCAGTTATGGACAGAACACTGAAGCTTTCTTT.